Listed below are T cell receptor beta chains from one sample, sequenced in a study of cytomegalovirus exposure and HLA in healthy donors. Clones were read by immunoSEQ multiplex PCR, and TCRdb kept only the in-frame ones, dropping some. The table includes 110,000 to 150,000 clones, roughly 80% detected once. Source material: PBMCs. These receptors all come from a male donor in good health and CMV-seronegative. Both conserved end residues are part of each CDR3. A D gene is named only where the DNA matches it firmly.

D,J,V,DNA,CDR3
NA,TRBJ1-2,TRBV7-8,TGTGCCAGCAGCTACAGGGAATATTATGGCTACACCTTC,CASSYREYYGYTF
NA,TRBJ2-7,TRBV7-2,TGTGCCAGCAGCTTAGCGCAGGGGTACGAGCAGTACTTC,CASSLAQGYEQYF
NA,TRBJ1-1,TRBV5-4,TGTGCCAGCAGCCCAGACAGAACTGAAGCTTTCTTT,CASSPDRTEAFF
NA,TRBJ2-3,TRBV4-3,TGCGCCAGCAGCCAAGACTTGTTCCCCACAGATACGCAGTATTTT,CASSQDLFPTDTQYF
TRBD1,TRBJ2-2,TRBV5-1,TGCGCCAGCAGCTTTTTACAGGGGACCGGGGAGCTGTTTTTT,CASSFLQGTGELFF
NA,TRBJ2-3,TRBV7-9,TGTGCCGGCCAATCTAGCACAGATACGCAGTATTTT,CAGQSSTDTQYF
TRBD2,TRBJ2-3,TRBV4-3,TGCGCCAGCAGCCAAGAGGTACCCGGGACTAGCGAGCCAGATACGCAGTATTTT,CASSQEVPGTSEPDTQYF
NA,TRBJ2-6,TRBV20-1,TGCAGTGCTAGGTCGGGGAACGTCCTGACTTTC,CSARSGNVLTF
TRBD2,TRBJ2-1,TRBV7-2,TGTGCCAGCAGCAATAGCGGGGGCCCCGGCAGTGAGCAGTTCTTC,CASSNSGGPGSEQFF
TRBD1,TRBJ1-2,TRBV29-1,TGCAGCGTGATCAGGGGGGCATCGGGTAGCTACACCTTC,CSVIRGASGSYTF